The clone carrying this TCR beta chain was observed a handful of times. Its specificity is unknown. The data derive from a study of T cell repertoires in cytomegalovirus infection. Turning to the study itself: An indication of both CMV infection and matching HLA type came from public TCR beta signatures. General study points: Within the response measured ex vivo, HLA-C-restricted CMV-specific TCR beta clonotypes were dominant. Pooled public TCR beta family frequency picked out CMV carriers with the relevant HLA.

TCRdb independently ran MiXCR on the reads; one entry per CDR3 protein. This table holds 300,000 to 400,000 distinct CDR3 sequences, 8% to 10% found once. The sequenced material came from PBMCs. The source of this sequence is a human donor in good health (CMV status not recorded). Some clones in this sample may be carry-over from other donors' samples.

CDR3 in DNA: TGTGCCAGCAGAAAACACAAGACTAGCGGGAGGGCCCATCCCTGGTTCTTC. Amino acid sequence: CASRKHKTSGRAHPWFF. The chain joins TRBV27 to TRBJ2-1; 14 nucleotides match TRBD2. The CDR3 is made up of 17 amino acids. Germline trimming cut 6 bases from V and 15 bases from J; bases unmatched to any gene: 19. Germline V gene lookup returns CDR1 MNHEY and CDR2 SMNVEV (reference sequence).